This T cell receptor (beta chain) was found in a study of T cells after yellow fever vaccination. Turning to the study itself: SMART-Seq v4 Ultra Low Input prepared libraries from low-cell fractions. Study-wide points: Post-booster repertoires again held most primary-vaccination clones (roughly 96% CD4, roughly 90% CD8). Any FACS-sorted repertoire could hold abundant clonotypes that contaminate it from the bulk population.

MiXCR was run by TCRdb on the 5' RACE reads, yielding one entry per CDR3 protein. The sample contains approximately 260,000 distinct CDR3 sequences, around 4.9% of which appear only once. About this clonotype itself: What it binds is not known.

The CDR3 runs to 15 residues. Between the trimmed V and J ends, which lost 2 bases and 5 bases, there was a span of 13 bases. Germline V gene lookup returns CDR1 MDHEN and CDR2 SYDVKM. The V and J genes are TRBV28 and TRBJ2-1; the D call may be TRBD1 or TRBD2 (5 bases each). This specimen was CD4+ T cells sorted from PBMCs, taken on the day of the yellow fever booster vaccination. The source is a man aged 18 to 35 who received the YFV17D yellow fever vaccine. DNA of the CDR3: TGTGCCAGCAGTTTAAGGTTGTCGGGACACAATGAGCAGTTCTTC. Protein: CASSLRLSGHNEQFF.